The clone carrying this T cell receptor (beta chain) showed up just once. This sample was included in a study of blood T cell repertoires in COVID-19. The overall study: The study drew acute and convalescent COVID-19 samples from the United States, Italy and Spain.

This CDR3 is 12 amino acids long. The V and J ends lost 6 bases and 10 bases, in that order; junction bases with no gene match: 5. Germline CDR1 LNHNV, CDR2 YYDKDF (reference sequence). Method: immunoSEQ multiplex PCR; TCRdb's copy keeps in-frame clones and lacks some. The data contain some 330,000 clones, approximately 84% of them seen just once; the ten biggest clones take up about 4.1%. Material: PBMCs or T cells enriched from blood (not recorded which). The chain employs TRBV15 and TRBJ2-1; 8 nucleotides align to TRBD1. The origin of this receptor is a man aged 25-40 years who had recovered from COVID-19. The CDR3 DNA reads TGTGCCACCAGAGACAGGGGAGACGAGCAGTTCTTC. Residues: CATRDRGDEQFF. The full variable domain, rest sourced from reference TRBV15 and TRBJ2-1, is DAMVIQNPRYQVTQFGKPVTLSCSQTLNHNVMYWYQQKSSQAPKLLFHYYDKDFNNEADTPDNFQSRRPNTSFCFLDIRSPGLGDTAMYLCATRDRGDEQFFGPGTRLTVL.